The 10 T cell receptor beta chains in this list originate from one sample, sequenced in a study of T cell clonotyping in hematopoietic cell transplantation. Clones were read by immunoSEQ multiplex PCR, and TCRdb kept only the in-frame ones, dropping some. Of 20,000 or so clones listed, 65% to 85% are singletons. Sequences were obtained from peripheral blood mononuclear cells. All receptors derive from a man in his sixties in good health. Some clones in this sample may be carry-over from other donors' samples.

The chain has TRBV30 and TRBJ1-2, with 7 positions matching TRBD1. The CDR3 is 13 residues long. Per germline, CDR1 GTSNPN and CDR2 SVGIG (reference sequence). The J segment lost 4 bases and the V segment lost 1 base, leaving 3 bases of the junction unmatched. CDR3 bases: TGTGCCTGGAGTGACAGGGGAACCTATGGCTACACCTTC. Residues: CAWSDRGTYGYTF. Complete variable domain (other parts from reference TRBV30 and TRBJ1-2): SQTIHQWPATLVQPVGSPLSLECTVEGTSNPNLYWYRQAAGRGLQLLFYSVGIGQISSEVPQNLSASRPQDRQFILSSKKLLLSDSGFYLCAWSDRGTYGYTFGSGTRLTVV.

There are a few counts of this clone. V is TRBV19 and J is TRBJ1-4; weak D call: TRBD1 (5 bases). Germline V gene sequence: CDR1 LNHDA, CDR2 SQIVND (reference sequence). With 5 bases removed from V and 8 bases from J, the gap between germline ends came to 18 bases. The CDR3 consists of 15 residues. The CDR3 sequence: CASSPIQGAGEKLFF. The CDR3 DNA follows: TGTGCCAGTAGTCCTATCCAGGGCGCCGGAGAAAAACTGTTTTTT.

This chain uses TRBV2 with TRBJ2-2; 8 nucleotides align to TRBD1. CDR3 length: 15 amino acids. The V gene end was trimmed by 8 bases and the J gene end by 3 bases; junction bases not matched to a gene: 8. Germline V gene lookup returns CDR1 SNHLY and CDR2 FYNNEI. In nucleotides, the CDR3 is TGTGCCAGCCGAAAACCGGGACAGGACACCGGGGAGCTGTTTTTT. Its protein product is CASRKPGQDTGELFF.

As to this clone: This same CDR3 is encoded by further DNA sequences in the sample. This chain uses TRBV6-6 with TRBJ1-3; D is uncertain. Germline assignment: CDR1 MNHNY and CDR2 SVGAGI (reference sequence). V lost 6 bases, J lost 0 bases, and 9 bases lay in between. CDR3 length: 14 residues. CDR3 sequence: CASSLGNSGNTIYF. In DNA, the CDR3 is TGTGCCAGCAGCCTGGGAAACTCTGGAAACACCATATATTTT.

The chain couples TRBV5-1 to TRBJ1-1; 10 bases match TRBD1. Germline trimming cut 4 bases from V and 4 bases from J; bases unmatched to any gene: 7. The CDR3 is made up of 15 amino acids. The V gene's germline CDR1 is SGHRS and CDR2 YFSETQ. The CDR3 coding sequence is TGCGCCAGCAGCGACGACAGGGGGCCAGGCACTGAAGCTTTCTTT. Protein: CASSDDRGPGTEAFF.

V and J are TRBV7-2 and TRBJ1-5; 11 bases map to TRBD1. The CDR3 has 16 residues. V lost 0 bases and J lost 4; bases outside the gene matches: 2. Germline loops: CDR1 SGHTA, CDR2 FQGNSA. The CDR3 reads CASSLAGTGGNQPQHF. The CDR3 DNA reads TGTGCCAGCAGCTTAGCTGGGACAGGGGGAAATCAGCCCCAGCATTTT.

V is TRBV7-3 and J is TRBJ2-3; D is ambiguous. Germline assignment: CDR1 SGHTA and CDR2 FQGTGA. Trimming removed 2 bases at V and 4 bases at J, with 7 bases between. The CDR3 totals 13 residues. CDR3 protein: CASSLGSPDTQYF. The CDR3 region has the DNA TGTGCCAGCAGCTTAGGGTCCCCAGATACGCAGTATTTT.

This chain uses TRBV25-1 with TRBJ1-4, with TRBD1 as a possible D gene (6 bases). Trimming cost V 2 bases and J 7 bases, with 14 bases left between them. Per the germline V gene, CDR1 is MGHDK and CDR2 is SYGVNS. The CDR3 spans 15 residues. The CDR3 here is CASSEPGVGAEKLFF. The CDR3 nucleotides are TGTGCCAGCAGTGAACCAGGGGTAGGGGCTGAAAAACTGTTTTTT.

The rearrangement uses TRBV6-5 and TRBJ1-2; 9 nucleotides agree with TRBD1. Germline assignment: CDR1 MNHEY and CDR2 SVGAGI. The CDR3 sequence is 14 residues long. V shed 2 bases, J shed 8 bases, and the junction held 6 bases outside the gene matches. The CDR3 DNA sequence: TGTGCCAGCAGTTACGGGGACAGGGCAGAGGGCTACACCTTC. Protein product: CASSYGDRAEGYTF.

This clone is deemed medium-sized. The chain joins TRBV7-2 to TRBJ2-3; D not certain. The CDR3 contains 17 residues. Trimming removed 7 bases at V and 2 bases at J, with 22 bases between. Germline V gene lookup returns CDR1 SGHTA and CDR2 FQGNSA. The CDR3 loop is CASTKYRVAVDTDTQYF. The CDR3 nucleotides are TGTGCCAGCACCAAGTATAGGGTGGCCGTTGACACAGATACGCAGTATTTT. Supplemented by reference TRBV7-2 and TRBJ2-3, the full variable domain reads GAGVSQSPSNKVTEKGKDVELRCDPISGHTALYWYRQSLGQGLEFLIYFQGNSAPDKSGLPSDRFSAERTGGSVSTLTIQRTQQEDSAVYLCASTKYRVAVDTDTQYFGPGTRLTVL.